These 5 T cell receptor beta chains originate from one sample sequenced in a study of T cells after yellow fever vaccination. TCRdb fed the 5' RACE reads into MiXCR, producing one record per CDR3 protein. Of approximately 93,000 distinct CDR3 sequences in the sample, 5.8% are singletons; the top ten hold about 40%. The sequencing here drew on CD8+ T cells sorted from PBMCs, taken 10 days after the yellow fever booster vaccination. The receptors stem from a man aged 18 to 30 who received the YFV17D yellow fever vaccine.

In this sample, this clonotype turned up many times. The rearrangement joins TRBV4-3 to TRBJ2-7; a possible D gene is TRBD2 (6 bases). CDR1 and CDR2 from the germline V gene are LGHNA and YSLEER. V lost 0 bases and J 7 bases, leaving 19 bases between the germline ends. The CDR3 length is 16 residues. In DNA form, the CDR3 reads TGCGCCAGCAGCCAAGATTGGGGCGGGGTAACATATGAGCAGTACTTC. It codes for CASSQDWGGVTYEQYF.

V gene TRBV29-1 combines with J gene TRBJ2-7; TRBD1 matches at 9 bases. The CDR3 loop spans 13 amino acids. In germline, CDR1 is SQVTM, CDR2 ANQGSEA. V was clipped by 7 bases and J by 6 bases; unmatched bases: 10. In nucleotides, the CDR3 is TGCAGCGCCTGGGGACAGGGTGCTGGCGAGCAGTACTTC. Its translation: CSAWGQGAGEQYF.

The chain has TRBV2 and TRBJ1-5; unclear D gene. The V gene's germline CDR1 is SNHLY and CDR2 FYNNEI. The ends were cut back, 2 bases at V and 4 bases at J, with 9 bases in the middle. The CDR3 loop spans 14 amino acids. The CDR3 region is CASSEMADNQPQHF. DNA of the CDR3: TGTGCCAGCAGTGAAATGGCAGATAATCAGCCCCAGCATTTT.

This clonotype turned up a few times. The chain recombines TRBV7-8 with TRBJ2-3, with D possibly matching TRBD2 (6 bases). CDR1 is SGHVS, CDR2 FQNEAQ, per germline. V was cut by 5 bases and J by 2 bases, with 14 bases left in between. This CDR3 contains 15 residues. The CDR3 region is CASSPLDYHTDTQYF. In DNA, the CDR3 is TGTGCCAGCAGCCCGTTGGACTACCACACAGATACGCAGTATTTT.

J is TRBJ1-2 and V is TRBV12-3 or TRBV12-4; the D gene is possibly TRBD1 (5 bases). This CDR3 comprises 11 residues. The CDR3, as DNA: TGTGCTACCGAGGGGACCTATGGCTACACCTTC. Amino acid sequence: CATEGTYGYTF.